Following are 20 T cell receptor beta chains from one sample sequenced in a study of CD8 T cells in ankylosing spondylitis. TCRdb re-called the 5' RACE reads with MiXCR, one entry per CDR3 protein. Here the sample spans around 150,000 distinct CDR3 sequences, over 9.5% being singletons. Sequencing was done on a sample of blood, either unsorted or a sorted T cell fraction (not recorded which). These receptors were obtained from a female donor with ankylosing spondylitis or in good health (not recorded which).

In this sample, this clonotype turned up many times. The V and J genes are TRBV5-1 and TRBJ2-1; D may correspond to TRBD1 or TRBD2 (6 bases each). The CDR3 contains 14 residues. Trimming removed 1 base at V and 6 bases at J, with 11 bases between. The germline CDR1 and CDR2 sequences are SGHRS and YFSETQ. This CDR3 reads CASSLSQGGNEQFF. The CDR3 DNA follows: TGCGCCAGCAGCTTGTCACAGGGAGGCAATGAGCAGTTCTTC.

This clonotype was counted ten times or more. This chain links TRBV21-1 with TRBJ2-7. TRBV21-1 is classified as a pseudogene. The CDR3 has 11 residues. CDR3 DNA sequence: TGTGCCAGCAGGCGTTTTGACGAGCAGTACTTC. Encoded protein: CASRRFDEQYF.

This clonotype was found many times. The genes are TRBV10-1 and TRBJ1-1; D unresolved. Germline V lookup: CDR1 WNHNN, CDR2 SYGVQD (reference sequence). Trimming removed 6 bases from V and 4 bases from J, with 15 bases in between. The CDR3 runs 14 residues. The CDR3: CASRLSRGFTEAFF. CDR3 nucleotides: TGCGCCAGCAGACTGTCCAGAGGGTTCACTGAAGCTTTCTTT.

This clonotype was seen ten or more times. V gene TRBV29-1 combines with J gene TRBJ2-2; D call uncertain. V gave up 0 bases and J gave up 8 bases, with 19 bases separating them. The CDR3 is 16 residues long. The germline V gene encodes CDR1 SQVTM and CDR2 ANQGSEA. CDR3 DNA sequence: TGCAGCGTTGAAGACCCCGGGTCTTCAGTGGTAGGGGAGCTGTTTTTT. Amino acid sequence: CSVEDPGSSVVGELFF.

Ten or more counts support this clonotype. The chain combines TRBV20-1 with TRBJ1-4; D unclear. Trimming took 5 bases from V and 0 from J, leaving 7 bases between them. Germline V lookup: CDR1 DFQATT, CDR2 SNEGSKA (reference sequence). The CDR3 runs 13 residues. In DNA form, the CDR3 reads TGCAGTGCTCCGAATGCAACTAATGAAAAACTGTTTTTT. It is translated as CSAPNATNEKLFF.

The chain has TRBV7-6 and TRBJ2-5, with a tentative D call TRBD2 (7 bases). Germline loops: CDR1 SGHVS, CDR2 FNYEAQ. This CDR3 region has 16 residues. V was pared by 5 bases and J by 3 bases, with 19 bases between. The CDR3 sequence: CASSPTLRGGKETQYF. The CDR3 DNA reads as TGTGCCAGCAGCCCAACGTTAAGGGGGGGAAAAGAGACCCAGTACTTC.

This clonotype has more than one count but fewer than ten. V and J are TRBV20-1 and TRBJ2-3; D not resolved. Germline V CDR1 and CDR2: DFQATT, SNEGSKA (reference sequence). The V and J ends lost 3 bases and 0 bases respectively, with 10 bases between them. This CDR3 is 14 amino acids long. The CDR3 region is CSASLPASTDTQYF. The CDR3 coding sequence is TGCAGTGCTAGTTTACCAGCTAGCACAGATACGCAGTATTTT.

In its sample, this clonotype was seen many times. The chain is built from TRBV7-9 and TRBJ1-1, with D tentatively TRBD1 (5 bases). This CDR3 is 14 amino acids long. V lost 4 bases and J 5 bases, leaving 14 bases between the germline ends. From germline, CDR1 is SEHNR and CDR2 FQNEAQ (reference sequence). The CDR3 protein is CASSSQVSKTEAFF. In DNA, the CDR3 is TGTGCCAGCAGCTCACAGGTTTCAAAGACTGAAGCTTTCTTT.

This clonotype was detected ten times or more. The rearrangement uses TRBV29-1 and TRBJ1-1, with 7 bases aligning to TRBD1. Germline values: CDR1 SQVTM, CDR2 ANQGSEA. V was pared by 6 bases and J by 6 bases, with 13 bases of the junction left unmatched. The CDR3 is 14 amino acids. CDR3 sequence reads: CSVGDQNRGSEAFF. CDR3 in DNA: TGCAGCGTGGGGGACCAAAACAGGGGCTCTGAAGCTTTCTTT.

About this clonotype: A much bigger clone sits one base away, suggesting this may be a read error. The V call is TRBV12-3 or TRBV12-4, the J call TRBJ1-4; D is perhaps TRBD1 (5 bases). This CDR3 comprises 13 residues. V was cut by 8 bases and J by 11 bases, with 18 bases left in between. The CDR3 DNA follows: TGTGCCAGCCTCCAGGGCCTTTCTGATAAACTGTTTTTT. This gives the protein CASLQGLSDKLFF.

This clonotype was counted only a few times. The V and J genes are TRBV12-3 or TRBV12-4 and TRBJ1-5, with unresolved D. V was cut by 6 bases and J by 6 bases, with 9 bases left in between. The length of the CDR3 is 12 residues. The CDR3 sequence is CASRSGSQPQHF. The CDR3 DNA reads as TGTGCCAGCAGATCTGGTAGTCAGCCCCAGCATTTT.

This clonotype was found many times. One end of the junction fails to match germline, which may point to a read error. V and J are TRBV11-3 and TRBJ1-2; no firm D call. This CDR3 is built from 12 residues. Germline CDR1 SGHNT, CDR2 YENEEA. The CDR3 DNA reads TGCGCCAGCAGCTTGGGTGGGAATGGCTACACCTTC. Residues: CASSLGGNGYTF.

This clonotype was counted ten times or more. The chain uses TRBV5-1 and TRBJ2-7; 7 bases are shared with TRBD1. This CDR3 is 16 amino acids long. Germline V gene data show CDR1 as SGHRS and CDR2 as YFSETQ. V was pared by 0 bases and J by 3 bases, with 9 bases of the junction left unmatched. CDR3 region: CASSLEHGTAYYEQYF. CDR3 DNA sequence: TGCGCCAGCAGCTTGGAACACGGGACAGCTTACTACGAGCAGTACTTC.

This clonotype was seen at least ten times. V usage is TRBV18 and J usage is TRBJ2-3; D is possibly TRBD1 (5 bases). Trimming stripped 1 base from V and 2 bases from J, with 13 bases between. The CDR3 extends over 16 amino acids. Looked up from germline, CDR1 is KGHSH and CDR2 is LQKENI. CDR3 coding DNA: TGTGCCAGCTCACCACGGGGCAGGGCCGCCACAGATACGCAGTATTTT. Its protein is CASSPRGRAATDTQYF.

This clonotype was recorded at least ten times. The V gene is TRBV7-2, the J gene TRBJ1-3, with 8 positions matching TRBD1. This CDR3 is built from 15 residues. Germline-derived CDR1 and CDR2 are SGHTA and FQGNSA. Trimming cost V 8 bases and J 0 bases; bases outside gene matches: 6. The CDR3 loop reads CASQWTGFSGNTIYF. The DNA of the CDR3 is TGTGCCAGCCAATGGACAGGGTTCTCTGGAAACACCATATATTTT.

About this clonotype: This may be a read error, as it is one base from a much larger clone. This rearrangement joins TRBV2 to TRBJ2-1, with 13 positions matching TRBD2. This CDR3 is built from 18 residues. Germline V CDR1 and CDR2: SNHLY, FYNNEI. The CDR3 loop reads CARSSPLGGLAGMNEQFF. The CDR3, as DNA: TGTGCCCGCAGTTCACCTCTCGGGGGACTAGCGGGGATGAATGAGCAGTTCTTC.

This clonotype occurred many times. The chain uses TRBV15 and TRBJ1-5; D gene uncertain. V gave up 3 bases and J gave up 5 bases, with 5 bases separating them. The CDR3 length is 12 residues. Germline values: CDR1 LNHNV, CDR2 YYDKDF (reference sequence). The DNA for the CDR3 is TGTGCCACCAGCAGGCAGGATCAGCCCCAGCATTTT. This sequence encodes CATSRQDQPQHF.

This clonotype has ten or more counts. The chain uses TRBV10-3 and TRBJ1-5; D not resolved. V was cut by 4 bases and J by 2 bases, with 9 bases left in between. Per the germline V gene, CDR1 is ENHRY and CDR2 is SYGVKD. The CDR3 sequence is 14 residues long. The DNA of the CDR3 is TGTGCCATCAGTGGTCAGGTGGGCAATCAGCCCCAGCATTTT. This gives the protein CAISGQVGNQPQHF.

This clonotype was seen repeatedly, ten times or more. The rearrangement joins TRBV20-1 to TRBJ1-1, with D unresolved. CDR1 is DFQATT, CDR2 SNEGSKA, per germline (reference sequence). This CDR3 is built from 9 residues. The CDR3 bases are TGCAGGGTTAACACTGAAGCTTTCTTT. This sequence encodes CRVNTEAFF.

Ten or more counts support this clonotype. This chain connects TRBV20-1 to TRBJ2-3; the match to TRBD2 covers 8 bases. This CDR3 is 14 amino acids long. Trimming took 0 bases from V and 5 from J; bases not matched to a gene: 4. From germline, CDR1 is DFQATT and CDR2 SNEGSKA (reference sequence). CDR3: CSARDSLAGDTQYF. In DNA form, the CDR3 reads TGCAGTGCTAGAGATTCCCTAGCGGGAGATACGCAGTATTTT.